Below, one T cell receptor beta chain is given with its context. The entry originates in a study of blood T cell repertoires in COVID-19. Study details: Acute and convalescent COVID-19 samples came from the United States, Italy and Spain. The analysed material was cDNA or gDNA that came from T cells, B-cell-depleted T cells, or PBMCs.

V lost 4 bases to trimming and J lost 1 base; unmatched junction nucleotides: 6. Germline assignment: CDR1 LGHNA and CDR2 YSLEER. This CDR3 has 15 residues. In the study's own analysis: Reference gene primer amplification yielded estimated nucleated cell counts. Data came from immunoSEQ multiplex PCR; TCRdb stores just in-frame clones and leaves some out. From that table come the V and J calls and clone size; the DNA was used to work out D and trimming. This sample yields under 200,000 clones, of which over 75% are seen a single time; 10% to 15% belongs to the top ten. The TCR originated in a man between 65 and 85 years old who had recovered from COVID-19. V gene TRBV4-3 combines with J gene TRBJ2-5; 7 bases match TRBD2. The sample consisted of peripheral blood. The CDR3 nucleotides are TGCGCCAGCAGCCGCGGACTAGTCATCCAAGAGACCCAGTACTTC. Its translation is CASSRGLVIQETQYF.